What follows are 11 T cell receptor beta chains derived from one specimen sequenced in a study of regulatory T cells in long-lasting Graves disease. TCR beta libraries were built with iRepertoire HTBI primers and Arm-PCR of CDR3 regions. TCRdb independently ran MiXCR on the multiplex PCR reads; one entry per CDR3 protein. The sample comprises around 230,000 distinct CDR3 sequences, 15% to 20% of which are singletons, and approximately 20% rests with the top ten. Time point in this sample: newly diagnosed GD, antithyroid drugs for less than 3 months. Extracted RNA from PBMCs served as the source of the TCR library. This specimen consisted of peripheral blood mononuclear cells (PBMCs), obtained at new diagnosis, from a patient treated with antithyroid drugs. The receptor set was obtained from a female donor with Graves disease.

With respect to this clonotype: One junction end disagrees with the germline gene, perhaps due to a read error. The chain recombines TRBV7-2 with TRBJ2-1; tentative D call: TRBD2 (6 bases). The CDR3 is 15 residues long. In germline, CDR1 is SGHTA, CDR2 FQGNSA. CDR3 loop: CASSFIRENEGEQFF. CDR3 nucleotide sequence: TGCGCCAGCAGCTTTATCCGGGAGAACGAAGGGGAGCAGTTCTTC.

This clonotype showed up many times. The chain's CDR3 is CASSFTGWGTEAFF. The DNA of the CDR3 is TGTGCCAGCAGCTTTACAGGGTGGGGTACTGAAGCTTTCTTT. This rearrangement joins TRBV12-3 or TRBV12-4 to TRBJ1-1; D is possibly TRBD1 (6 bases). Trimming removed 6 bases from V and 5 bases from J, with 16 bases in between. The CDR3 has 14 amino acids.

This chain links TRBV29-1 with TRBJ2-7, with 13 positions matching TRBD2. Germline V gene data show CDR1 as SQVTM and CDR2 as ANQGSEA. This CDR3 comprises 16 residues. Trimming took 6 bases from V and 0 from J; bases not matched to a gene: 8. The CDR3: CSVWGLAGTSSYEQYF. CDR3 nucleotides: TGCAGCGTCTGGGGACTAGCGGGAACAAGCTCCTACGAGCAGTACTTC.

This clonotype was seen ten or more times. The chain has TRBV7-8 and TRBJ2-1, with D tentatively TRBD1 (6 bases). V shed 6 bases and J shed 7 bases, with 22 bases lying between them. This CDR3 is 16 amino acids long. Germline lookup yields CDR1 SGHVS and CDR2 FQNEAQ. CDR3 in amino acids: CASSQRFRGHRNEQFF. The CDR3, as DNA: TGTGCCAGCAGTCAACGATTCAGGGGCCATCGGAATGAGCAGTTCTTC.

This clonotype was observed at least ten times. J is TRBJ1-2 and V is TRBV7-2; D uncertain. The germline V gene has CDR1 SGHTA and CDR2 FQGNSA. This CDR3 has 12 residues. V lost 5 bases and J lost 1, with 5 bases in between. CDR3 coding DNA: TGTGCCAGCAGCCGCGTTAACTATGGCTACACCTTC. Translated: CASSRVNYGYTF.

Regarding this clonotype: With a much larger clone just one base away, this may be a read error. Because it lacks the conserved phenylalanine or tryptophan at the end, this CDR3 is likely a read error. The V gene is TRBV7-8, the J gene TRBJ1-3; D is ambiguous. The CDR3 length is 14 residues. With 5 bases removed from V and 8 bases from J, the gap between germline ends came to 16 bases. Germline V CDR1 and CDR2: SGHVS, FQNEAQ. The CDR3 nucleotides read TGTGCCAGCAGCCACCTACTGGGAGGAGACACCATATATTTG. Protein sequence: CASSHLLGGDTIYL.

The genes are TRBV7-2 and TRBJ1-1; 12 bases are a match to TRBD1. Unmatched junction bases numbered 8, after V lost 6 bases and J lost 0 bases. The CDR3 extends over 17 amino acids. Per germline, CDR1 SGHTA and CDR2 FQGNSA. The CDR3, as DNA: TGTGCCAGCAGACCTCCGGGACAGGGGGCCTTGAACACTGAAGCTTTCTTT. It codes for CASRPPGQGALNTEAFF. The full variable domain, rest sourced from reference TRBV7-2 and TRBJ1-1, is GAGVSQSPSNKVTEKGKDVELRCDPISGHTALYWYRQSLGQGLEFLIYFQGNSAPDKSGLPSDRFSAERTGGSVSTLTIQRTQQEDSAVYLCASRPPGQGALNTEAFFGQGTRLTVV.

This clonotype was picked up many times. The chain is built from TRBV12-3 or TRBV12-4 and TRBJ2-3, with 10 bases lining up with TRBD1. J was trimmed by 3 bases and V by 4 bases; bases with no gene match: 7. The CDR3 covers 16 residues. In DNA, the CDR3 is TGTGCCAGCAGTTCAGGGACAGGGGTAATTACAGATACGCAGTATTTT. Its translation is CASSSGTGVITDTQYF.

The chain couples TRBV27 to TRBJ1-3; 10 positions match TRBD1. Unmatched junction bases numbered 8, after V lost 2 bases and J lost 4 bases. This CDR3 comprises 17 residues. Germline V gene sequence: CDR1 MNHEY, CDR2 SMNVEV (reference sequence). This CDR3 is CASSLIGTGAGGNTIYF. The CDR3 nucleotides read TGTGCCAGCAGTTTAATCGGGACAGGGGCGGGAGGAAACACCATATATTTT.

This clonotype was detected many times. The chain uses TRBV7-3 and TRBJ2-5; D is undetermined. This CDR3 has 13 residues. CDR1 and CDR2 (germline): SGHTA, FQGTGA. The V gene lost 2 bases and the J gene lost 5 bases, with 9 bases spanning the gap. Written as DNA, the CDR3 is TGTGCCAGCAGCTTAGCCCCGGCGGAGACCCAGTACTTC. It translates to CASSLAPAETQYF.

This clonotype was seen only a few times. The V call is TRBV7-2, the J call TRBJ2-5; 8 bases are shared with TRBD1. CDR1 SGHTA and CDR2 FQGNSA come from the germline V gene. J gave up 5 bases and V 4 bases, and 6 bases lay outside the gene matches. The CDR3 extends over 14 amino acids. The chain's CDR3 is CASSSDRAGETQYF. For the CDR3, the DNA is TGTGCCAGCAGCTCGGACAGGGCGGGGGAGACCCAGTACTTC. Full variable domain (remainder filled in from reference TRBV7-2 and TRBJ2-5): GAGVSQSPSNKVTEKGKDVELRCDPISGHTALYWYRQSLGQGLEFLIYFQGNSAPDKSGLPSDRFSAERTGGSVSTLTIQRTQQEDSAVYLCASSSDRAGETQYFGPGTRLLVL.